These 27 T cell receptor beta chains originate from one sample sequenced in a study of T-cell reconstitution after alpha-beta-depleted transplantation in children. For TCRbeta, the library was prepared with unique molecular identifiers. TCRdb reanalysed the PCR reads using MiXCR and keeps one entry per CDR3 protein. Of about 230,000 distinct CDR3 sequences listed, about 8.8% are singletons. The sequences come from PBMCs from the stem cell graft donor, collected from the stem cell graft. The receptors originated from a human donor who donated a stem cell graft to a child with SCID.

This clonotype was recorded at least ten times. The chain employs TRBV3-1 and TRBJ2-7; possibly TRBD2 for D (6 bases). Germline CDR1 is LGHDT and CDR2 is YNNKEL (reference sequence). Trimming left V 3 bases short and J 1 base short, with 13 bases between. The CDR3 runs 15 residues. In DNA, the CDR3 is TGTGCCAGCAGCCAGTACGCTAGCGCTTCCTACGAGCAGTACTTC. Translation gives CASSQYASASYEQYF.

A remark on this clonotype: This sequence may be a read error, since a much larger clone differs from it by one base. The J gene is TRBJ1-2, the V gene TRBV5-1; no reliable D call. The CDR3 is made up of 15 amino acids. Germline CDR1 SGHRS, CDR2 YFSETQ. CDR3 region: CTSSLDARPNYGYTF. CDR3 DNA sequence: TGCACCAGCAGCTTGGATGCCAGGCCTAACTATGGCTACACCTTC.

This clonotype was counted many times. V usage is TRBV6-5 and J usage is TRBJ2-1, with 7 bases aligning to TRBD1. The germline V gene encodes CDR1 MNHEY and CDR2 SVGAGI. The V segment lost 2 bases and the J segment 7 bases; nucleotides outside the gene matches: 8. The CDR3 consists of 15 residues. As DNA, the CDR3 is TGTGCCAGCAGTTACAGGGGGCGAGGTAGTAATGAGCAGTTCTTC. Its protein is CASSYRGRGSNEQFF.

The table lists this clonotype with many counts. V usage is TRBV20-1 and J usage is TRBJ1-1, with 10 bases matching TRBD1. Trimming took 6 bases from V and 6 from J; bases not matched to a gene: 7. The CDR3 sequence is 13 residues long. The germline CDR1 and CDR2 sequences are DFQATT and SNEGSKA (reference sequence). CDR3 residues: CSAPGQGIPEAFF. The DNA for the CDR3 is TGCAGTGCACCGGGACAGGGGATTCCTGAAGCTTTCTTT.

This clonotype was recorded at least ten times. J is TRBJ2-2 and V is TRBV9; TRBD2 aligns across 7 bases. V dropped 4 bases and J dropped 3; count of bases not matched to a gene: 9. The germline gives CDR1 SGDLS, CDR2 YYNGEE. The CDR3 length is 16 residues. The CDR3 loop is CASSPDWGGYTGELFF. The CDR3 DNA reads TGTGCCAGCAGCCCAGACTGGGGGGGTTACACCGGGGAGCTGTTTTTT.

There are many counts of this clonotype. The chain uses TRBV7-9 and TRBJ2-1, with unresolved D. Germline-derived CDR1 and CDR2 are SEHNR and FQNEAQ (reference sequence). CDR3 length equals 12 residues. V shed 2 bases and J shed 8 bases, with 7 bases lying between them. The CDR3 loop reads CASSLKGDEQFF. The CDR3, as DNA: TGTGCCAGCAGCTTAAAGGGCGATGAGCAGTTCTTC. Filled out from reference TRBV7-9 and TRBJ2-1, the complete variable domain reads DTGVSQNPRHKITKRGQNVTFRCDPISEHNRLYWYRQTLGQGPEFLTYFQNEAQLEKSRLLSDRFSAERPKGSFSTLEIQRTEQGDSAMYLCASSLKGDEQFFGPGTRLTVL.

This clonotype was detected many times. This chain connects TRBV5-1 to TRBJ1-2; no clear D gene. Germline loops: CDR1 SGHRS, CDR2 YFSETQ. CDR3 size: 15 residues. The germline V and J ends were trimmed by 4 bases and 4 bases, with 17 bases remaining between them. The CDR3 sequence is CASSPGIPSVYGYTF. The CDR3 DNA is TGCGCCAGCAGCCCGGGAATTCCATCTGTCTATGGCTACACCTTC.

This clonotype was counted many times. The DNA for the CDR3 is TGCGCCAGCAGCTTGGGTCTACTAGCGGGGGGGACCTACAATGAGCAGTTCTTC. It encodes CASSLGLLAGGTYNEQFF. This sequence joins TRBV5-1 and TRBJ2-1; the match to TRBD2 covers 13 bases. Germline lookup yields CDR1 SGHRS and CDR2 YFSETQ. The length of the CDR3 is 18 residues. V gave up 0 bases and J gave up 2 bases; unmatched junction bases: 5.

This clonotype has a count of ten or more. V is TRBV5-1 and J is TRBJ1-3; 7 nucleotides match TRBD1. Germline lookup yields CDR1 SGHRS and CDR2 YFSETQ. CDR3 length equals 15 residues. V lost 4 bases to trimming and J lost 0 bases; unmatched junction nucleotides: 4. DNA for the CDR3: TGCGCCAGCAGCGTAACAGGGGTCTCTGGAAACACCATATATTTT. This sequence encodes CASSVTGVSGNTIYF.

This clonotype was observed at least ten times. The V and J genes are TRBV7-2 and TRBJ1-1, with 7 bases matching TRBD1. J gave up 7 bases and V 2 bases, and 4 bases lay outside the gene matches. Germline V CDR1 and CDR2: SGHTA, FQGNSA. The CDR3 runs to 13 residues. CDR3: CASSLRGTDEAFF. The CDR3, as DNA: TGTGCCAGCAGCTTAAGGGGGACAGATGAAGCTTTCTTT.

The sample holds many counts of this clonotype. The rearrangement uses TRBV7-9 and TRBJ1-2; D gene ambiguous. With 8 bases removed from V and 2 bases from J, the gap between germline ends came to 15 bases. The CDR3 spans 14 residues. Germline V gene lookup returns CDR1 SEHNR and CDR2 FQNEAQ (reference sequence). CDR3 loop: CASGIDTVNYGYTF. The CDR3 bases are TGTGCCAGCGGGATCGATACAGTAAACTATGGCTACACCTTC.

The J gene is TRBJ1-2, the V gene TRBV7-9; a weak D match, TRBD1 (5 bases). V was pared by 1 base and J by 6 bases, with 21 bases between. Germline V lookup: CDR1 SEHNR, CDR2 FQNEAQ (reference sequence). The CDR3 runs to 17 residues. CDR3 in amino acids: CASSLEGMTYRRDGYTF. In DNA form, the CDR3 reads TGTGCCAGCAGCTTAGAGGGGATGACTTACCGGAGAGATGGCTACACCTTC. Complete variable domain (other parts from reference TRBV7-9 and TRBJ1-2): DTGVSQNPRHKITKRGQNVTFRCDPISEHNRLYWYRQTLGQGPEFLTYFQNEAQLEKSRLLSDRFSAERPKGSFSTLEIQRTEQGDSAMYLCASSLEGMTYRRDGYTFGSGTRLTVV.

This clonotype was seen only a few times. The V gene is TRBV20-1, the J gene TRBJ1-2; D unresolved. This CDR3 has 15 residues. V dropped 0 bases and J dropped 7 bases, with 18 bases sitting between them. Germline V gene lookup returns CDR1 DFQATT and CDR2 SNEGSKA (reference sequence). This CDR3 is CSARDRRHSIGGYTF. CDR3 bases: TGCAGTGCTAGAGATCGAAGGCATAGCATTGGTGGCTACACCTTC.

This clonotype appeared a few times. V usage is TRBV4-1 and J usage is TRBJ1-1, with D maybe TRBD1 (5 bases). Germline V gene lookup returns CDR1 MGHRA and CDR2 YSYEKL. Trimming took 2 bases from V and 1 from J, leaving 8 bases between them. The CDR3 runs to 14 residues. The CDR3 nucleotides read TGCGCCAGCAGCCAACAGGGCGGGAACACTGAAGCTTTCTTT. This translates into CASSQQGGNTEAFF.

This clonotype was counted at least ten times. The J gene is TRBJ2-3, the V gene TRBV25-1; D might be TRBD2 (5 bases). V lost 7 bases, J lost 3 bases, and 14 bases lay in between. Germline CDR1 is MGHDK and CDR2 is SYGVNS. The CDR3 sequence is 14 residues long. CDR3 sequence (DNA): TGTGCCAGCACGAGCGGAAAACCAACAGATACGCAGTATTTT. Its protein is CASTSGKPTDTQYF.

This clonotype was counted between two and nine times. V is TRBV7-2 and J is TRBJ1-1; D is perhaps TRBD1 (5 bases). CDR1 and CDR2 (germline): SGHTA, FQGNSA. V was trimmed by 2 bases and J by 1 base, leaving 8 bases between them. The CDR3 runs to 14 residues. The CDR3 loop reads CASSLLGQNTEAFF. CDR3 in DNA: TGTGCCAGCAGCTTACTTGGACAGAACACTGAAGCTTTCTTT.

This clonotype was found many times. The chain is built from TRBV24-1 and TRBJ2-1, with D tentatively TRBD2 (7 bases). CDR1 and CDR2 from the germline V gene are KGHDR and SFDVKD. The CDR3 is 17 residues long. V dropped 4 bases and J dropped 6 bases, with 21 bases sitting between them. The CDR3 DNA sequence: TGTGCCACCAGTGACCCCGGTCGGGGGGCGCCGAGCAATGAGCAGTTCTTC. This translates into CATSDPGRGAPSNEQFF.

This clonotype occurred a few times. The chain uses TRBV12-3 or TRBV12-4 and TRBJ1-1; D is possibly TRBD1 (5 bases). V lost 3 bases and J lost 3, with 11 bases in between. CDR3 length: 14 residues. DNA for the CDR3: TGTGCCAGCAGTTTGATTCGGACACACACTGAAGCTTTCTTT. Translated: CASSLIRTHTEAFF.

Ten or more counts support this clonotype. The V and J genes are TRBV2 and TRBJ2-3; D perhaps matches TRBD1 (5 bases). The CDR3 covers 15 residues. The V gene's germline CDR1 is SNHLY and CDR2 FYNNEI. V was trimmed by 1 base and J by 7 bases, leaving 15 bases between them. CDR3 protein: CASSEGQGARNTQYF. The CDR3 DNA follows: TGTGCCAGCAGTGAAGGGCAGGGCGCGCGTAATACGCAGTATTTT.

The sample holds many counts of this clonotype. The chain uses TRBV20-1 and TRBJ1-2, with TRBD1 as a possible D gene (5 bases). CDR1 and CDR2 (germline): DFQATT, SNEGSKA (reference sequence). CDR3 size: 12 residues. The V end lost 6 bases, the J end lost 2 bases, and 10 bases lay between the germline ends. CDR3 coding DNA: TGCAGTGCCAATCCAGGGAACTATGGCTACACCTTC. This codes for CSANPGNYGYTF.

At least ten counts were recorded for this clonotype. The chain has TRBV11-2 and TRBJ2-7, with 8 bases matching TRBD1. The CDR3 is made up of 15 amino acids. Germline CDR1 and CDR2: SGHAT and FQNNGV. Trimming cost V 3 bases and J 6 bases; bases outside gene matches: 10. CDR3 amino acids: CASSFIGTGEGEQYF. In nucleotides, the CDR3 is TGTGCCAGCAGCTTTATAGGGACAGGCGAGGGCGAGCAGTACTTC.

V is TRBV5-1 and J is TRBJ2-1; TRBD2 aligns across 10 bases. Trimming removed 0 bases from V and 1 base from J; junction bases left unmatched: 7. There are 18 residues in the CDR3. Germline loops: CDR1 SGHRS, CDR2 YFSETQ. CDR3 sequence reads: CASSLAPSGGRSYNEQFF. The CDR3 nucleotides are TGCGCCAGCAGCTTGGCCCCTAGCGGGGGTCGGTCCTACAATGAGCAGTTCTTC.

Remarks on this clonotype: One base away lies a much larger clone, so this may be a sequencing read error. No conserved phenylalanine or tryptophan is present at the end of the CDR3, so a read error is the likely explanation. The CDR3 bases are TGTGCCAGTAGTTACAGGGAGAATCAGCCCCAGCATTAT. Its translation is CASSYRENQPQHY. The chain links TRBV19 to TRBJ1-5, with D perhaps TRBD1 (6 bases). The V gene's germline CDR1 is LNHDA and CDR2 SQIVND (reference sequence). With 5 bases removed from V and 4 bases from J, the gap between germline ends came to 9 bases. The CDR3 has 13 amino acids.

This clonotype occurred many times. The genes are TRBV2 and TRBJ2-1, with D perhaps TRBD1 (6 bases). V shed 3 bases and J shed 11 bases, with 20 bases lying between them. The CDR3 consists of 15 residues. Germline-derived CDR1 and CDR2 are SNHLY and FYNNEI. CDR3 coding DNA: TGTGCCAGCAGTGATGCGACAAGGGGGAAAAGAAAGCAGTTCTTC. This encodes CASSDATRGKRKQFF.

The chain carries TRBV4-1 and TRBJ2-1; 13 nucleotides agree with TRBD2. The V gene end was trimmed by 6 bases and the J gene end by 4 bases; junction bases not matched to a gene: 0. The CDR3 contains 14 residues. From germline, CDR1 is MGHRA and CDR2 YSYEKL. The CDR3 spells CASRGLAGYNEQFF. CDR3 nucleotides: TGCGCCAGCAGGGGACTAGCGGGGTACAATGAGCAGTTCTTC.

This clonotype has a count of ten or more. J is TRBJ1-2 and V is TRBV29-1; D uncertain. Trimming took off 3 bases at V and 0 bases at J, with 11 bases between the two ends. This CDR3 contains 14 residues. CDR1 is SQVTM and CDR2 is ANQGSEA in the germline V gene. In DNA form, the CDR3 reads TGCAGCGTTGAGCGAGGTAGTACTAACTATGGCTACACCTTC. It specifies CSVERGSTNYGYTF.

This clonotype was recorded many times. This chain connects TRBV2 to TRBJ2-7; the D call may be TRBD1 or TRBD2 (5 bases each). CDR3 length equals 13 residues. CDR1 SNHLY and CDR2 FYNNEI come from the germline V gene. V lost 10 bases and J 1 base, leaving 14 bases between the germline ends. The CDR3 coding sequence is TGTGCCATCAACCGAGGGGAATCCTACGAGCAGTACTTC. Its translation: CAINRGESYEQYF.